Each of the 23 T cell receptor beta chains below was sequenced from the same sample in a study of neurological immune-mediated disorders. Each CDR3 protein gets one entry after TCRdb re-called the 5' RACE reads with MiXCR. Of 65,000 to 75,000 distinct CDR3 sequences detected, 4.5% to 5.5% appear once; the ten largest clones hold roughly 2.2%. The specimen was PBMCs. Every receptor here comes from an older woman with multiple sclerosis.

This clonotype was seen many times. This chain's CDR3 is CASSSNPGLAGMRTDTQYF. The DNA for the CDR3 is TGCGCCAGCAGCTCTAACCCGGGACTAGCGGGAATGAGGACAGATACGCAGTATTTT. The rearrangement links TRBV5-1 to TRBJ2-3; TRBD2 matches at 13 bases. Trimming took 3 bases from V and 3 from J; bases not matched to a gene: 13. CDR3 length equals 19 residues. In germline, CDR1 is SGHRS, CDR2 YFSETQ. The whole variable domain, remainder taken from reference TRBV5-1 and TRBJ2-3, is KAGVTQTPRYLIKTRGQQVTLSCSPISGHRSVSWYQQTPGQGLQFLFEYFSETQRNKGNFPGRFSGRQFSNSRSEMNVSTLELGDSALYLCASSSNPGLAGMRTDTQYFGPGTRLTVL.

The chain couples TRBV5-1 to TRBJ2-7, with D possibly TRBD2 on 5 matching bases. Germline loops: CDR1 SGHRS, CDR2 YFSETQ. Trimming took 1 base from V and 4 from J, leaving 9 bases between them. This CDR3 spans 13 amino acids. The CDR3, as DNA: TGCGCCAGCAGCTTGAGAGGGTTTTACGAGCAGTACTTC. Its protein is CASSLRGFYEQYF.

In its sample, this clonotype was seen a few times. This sequence joins TRBV7-2 and TRBJ2-1; 10 bases match TRBD2. CDR3 length: 14 amino acids. CDR1 SGHTA and CDR2 FQGNSA come from the germline V gene. Trimming cost V 5 bases and J 7 bases; bases outside gene matches: 5. CDR3 loop: CASSGHSGRNEQFF. The CDR3 DNA reads as TGTGCCAGCAGCGGACATAGCGGGAGGAATGAGCAGTTCTTC.

The chain has TRBV7-3 and TRBJ2-2, with D possibly TRBD1 on 5 matching bases. Trimming removed 0 bases from V and 3 bases from J, with 5 bases in between. The CDR3 is 14 residues long. Germline CDR1 and CDR2: SGHTA and FQGTGA. The CDR3 coding sequence is TGTGCCAGCAGCTTAACAGGGGACACCGGGGAGCTGTTTTTT. Encoded protein: CASSLTGDTGELFF.

Many counts were recorded for this clonotype. The chain links TRBV7-2 to TRBJ2-7; a possible D gene is TRBD2 (6 bases). The CDR3 is 14 residues long. V shed 5 bases and J shed 7 bases, with 18 bases lying between them. Germline V gene data show CDR1 as SGHTA and CDR2 as FQGNSA. The CDR3 region has the DNA TGTGCCAGCAGCGGACGTGGCGGAGGGAAGGAGCAGTACTTC. Translating it yields CASSGRGGGKEQYF.

This clonotype was counted ten times or more. The CDR3 DNA reads TGTGCCAGCAGCTTAGGGGTCAGCCCGAACACCGGGGAGCTGTTTTTT. It specifies CASSLGVSPNTGELFF. The chain joins TRBV7-2 to TRBJ2-2; D call uncertain. Trimming removed 1 base at V and 0 bases at J, with 9 bases between. The CDR3 has 16 residues. Germline V lookup: CDR1 SGHTA, CDR2 FQGNSA. Combining the CDR3 with reference TRBV7-2 and TRBJ2-2 gives the whole variable domain GAGVSQSPSNKVTEKGKDVELRCDPISGHTALYWYRQSLGQGLEFLIYFQGNSAPDKSGLPSDRFSAERTGGSVSTLTIQRTQQEDSAVYLCASSLGVSPNTGELFFGEGSRLTVL.

There are many counts of this clonotype. The rearrangement joins TRBV6-2 or TRBV6-3 to TRBJ2-5, with D possibly being TRBD2 (6 bases). The CDR3 has 13 residues. Germline V CDR1 and CDR2: MNHEY, SVGEGT. V was pared by 6 bases and J by 4 bases, with 12 bases between. The CDR3 DNA is TGTGCCAGCAGATCGACTAGATCAGAGACCCAGTACTTC. Translation gives CASRSTRSETQYF.

This clonotype came up many times. The chain carries TRBV9 and TRBJ1-2; no definite D call. Germline CDR1 reads SGDLS; CDR2 reads YYNGEE. The CDR3 runs to 15 residues. V was trimmed by 0 bases and J by 5 bases, leaving 14 bases between them. The CDR3: CASSVGHQPPYGYTF. CDR3 in DNA: TGTGCCAGCAGCGTAGGTCACCAGCCCCCTTATGGCTACACCTTC.

This clonotype was seen repeatedly, ten times or more. The genes are TRBV30 and TRBJ1-5, with 9 bases aligning to TRBD1. The germline V gene encodes CDR1 GTSNPN and CDR2 SVGIG (reference sequence). This CDR3 region has 17 residues. The trim removed 1 base at V and 2 bases at J, leaving 9 bases unmatched. CDR3 DNA: TGTGCCTGGAGTGAAGACAGGGGGGGTGTGGGCAATCAGCCCCAGCATTTT. Translating it yields CAWSEDRGGVGNQPQHF. The full variable domain, its missing parts supplied by reference TRBV30 and TRBJ1-5, is SQTIHQWPATLVQPVGSPLSLECTVEGTSNPNLYWYRQAAGRGLQLLFYSVGIGQISSEVPQNLSASRPQDRQFILSSKKLLLSDSGFYLCAWSEDRGGVGNQPQHFGDGTRLSIL.

This clonotype was observed many times. The chain couples TRBV7-2 to TRBJ1-4, with D maybe TRBD1 (5 bases). This CDR3 spans 15 amino acids. Between the trimmed V and J ends, which lost 2 bases and 1 base, there was a span of 8 bases. Germline assignment: CDR1 SGHTA and CDR2 FQGNSA. This chain's CDR3 is CASSLQTVTNEKLFF. The DNA of the CDR3 is TGTGCCAGCAGCTTACAGACAGTAACTAATGAAAAACTGTTTTTT.

The rearrangement uses TRBV7-8 and TRBJ2-1; D gene ambiguous. CDR3 length equals 13 residues. Germline loops: CDR1 SGHVS, CDR2 FQNEAQ. Trimming cost V 8 bases and J 10 bases, with 18 bases left between them. CDR3 nucleotide sequence: TGTGCCAGCCGCCGACTCGACCGCATGGAGCAGTTCTTC. It encodes CASRRLDRMEQFF.

This clonotype has ten or more counts. The V call is TRBV6-5, the J call TRBJ1-1, with 7 positions matching TRBD1. Germline CDR1 and CDR2: MNHEY and SVGAGI. The length of the CDR3 is 15 residues. V shed 0 bases and J 1 base; nucleotides not matched to a gene: 2. In DNA form, the CDR3 reads TGTGCCAGCAGTTACTCTAACAGGGGGAACACTGAAGCTTTCTTT. Residues: CASSYSNRGNTEAFF.

This clonotype was seen many times. The genes are TRBV7-2 and TRBJ2-7; perhaps TRBD1 as D (8 bases). CDR3 size: 16 residues. Germline V gene data show CDR1 as SGHTA and CDR2 as FQGNSA. V lost 1 base and J 1 base, leaving 14 bases between the germline ends. The CDR3: CASSLVSGTGSYEQYF. CDR3 sequence (DNA): TGTGCCAGCAGCTTAGTAAGCGGGACAGGATCCTACGAGCAGTACTTC.

At least ten counts were recorded for this clonotype. The genes are TRBV7-2 and TRBJ2-5; no definite D call. This CDR3 is 15 amino acids long. Germline lookup yields CDR1 SGHTA and CDR2 FQGNSA. Trimming shortened V by 0 bases and J by 2 bases, and 10 bases separated the two germline ends. CDR3 region: CASSLAAVPQETQYF. The CDR3 coding sequence is TGTGCCAGCAGCTTAGCGGCAGTACCTCAAGAGACCCAGTACTTC.

This clonotype turned up a few times. The chain is built from TRBV20-1 and TRBJ2-5, with TRBD2 as a possible D gene (9 bases). Germline V gives CDR1 DFQATT, CDR2 SNEGSKA (reference sequence). This CDR3 is 16 amino acids long. With 6 bases removed from V and 1 base from J, the gap between germline ends came to 21 bases. Written as DNA, the CDR3 is TGCAGTGCAAGGGGACAGGCTAGCGGGATCCAAGAGACCCAGTACTTC. Translated: CSARGQASGIQETQYF.

The sample holds many counts of this clonotype. The chain combines TRBV4-3 with TRBJ2-7; D gene ambiguous. The V gene's germline CDR1 is LGHNA and CDR2 YSLEER. CDR3 length equals 12 residues. The ends were cut back, 1 base at V and 6 bases at J, with 7 bases in the middle. The CDR3 spells CASSQGSGEQYF. CDR3 DNA sequence: TGCGCCAGCAGCCAAGGGAGTGGCGAGCAGTACTTC.

Ten or more counts support this clonotype. V usage is TRBV7-8 and J usage is TRBJ2-2; 10 nucleotides agree with TRBD2. The ends lost 5 bases at V and 5 bases at J; junction bases unmatched: 11. The V gene's germline CDR1 is SGHVS and CDR2 FQNEAQ. This CDR3 region has 17 residues. Here the CDR3 DNA reads TGTGCCAGCAGCCCCCGAGGGAGCGGGAGGGTAACCGGGGAGCTGTTTTTT. Translated: CASSPRGSGRVTGELFF.

This clonotype was recorded at least ten times. The chain has TRBV2 and TRBJ2-5; TRBD1 agrees at 7 bases. There are 14 residues in the CDR3. The ends lost 7 bases at V and 1 base at J; junction bases unmatched: 6. CDR1 is SNHLY, CDR2 FYNNEI, per germline. CDR3 in amino acids: CASTRQGLQETQYF. The CDR3 bases are TGTGCCAGCACAAGACAGGGCCTCCAAGAGACCCAGTACTTC.

In its sample, this clonotype was seen many times. V and J are TRBV20-1 and TRBJ2-5; TRBD2 matches at 7 bases. Germline values: CDR1 DFQATT, CDR2 SNEGSKA (reference sequence). The CDR3 totals 15 residues. V dropped 0 bases and J dropped 6; count of bases not matched to a gene: 10. The CDR3: CSARDSASGPKTQYF. CDR3 DNA: TGCAGTGCTAGAGATTCGGCTAGCGGACCCAAGACCCAGTACTTC.

This clonotype was seen repeatedly, ten times or more. V gene TRBV12-3 or TRBV12-4 combines with J gene TRBJ2-1; 7 nucleotides align to TRBD2. With 8 bases clipped from V and 0 bases from J, the junction kept 7 bases outside the gene matches. The CDR3 totals 15 residues. The CDR3: CASVPGLSSYNEQFF. CDR3 sequence (DNA): TGTGCCAGCGTTCCGGGACTAAGCTCCTACAATGAGCAGTTCTTC.

This clonotype was seen ten or more times. The chain employs TRBV12-3 or TRBV12-4 and TRBJ2-7; TRBD2 agrees at 7 bases. This CDR3 comprises 14 residues. V was clipped by 7 bases and J by 0 bases; unmatched bases: 6. In nucleotides, the CDR3 is TGTGCCAGCACTACGGGGGGAGGCTCCTACGAGCAGTACTTC. It translates to CASTTGGGSYEQYF.

This clonotype turned up a few times. This chain links TRBV9 with TRBJ2-2, with D unresolved. With 0 bases removed from V and 6 bases from J, the gap between germline ends came to 12 bases. This CDR3 has 15 residues. Germline V gives CDR1 SGDLS, CDR2 YYNGEE. Here the CDR3 DNA reads TGTGCCAGCAGCGTAGGCGCCGGCTCCTCCGGGGAGCTGTTTTTT. This translates into CASSVGAGSSGELFF.

This clonotype was recorded at least ten times. The chain links TRBV20-1 to TRBJ2-1; no clear D. The CDR3 is made up of 11 amino acids. V was trimmed by 5 bases and J by 5 bases, leaving 7 bases between them. Germline lookup yields CDR1 DFQATT and CDR2 SNEGSKA (reference sequence). The CDR3 DNA sequence: TGCAGTGCTTTACCCGACAATGAGCAGTTCTTC. Translation: CSALPDNEQFF.